These 24 T cell receptor beta chains share one sample of origin, sequenced in a study of T cells after yellow fever vaccination. TCRdb processed the 5' RACE reads anew with MiXCR; each CDR3 protein has one entry. The sample lists some 400,000 distinct CDR3 sequences, 6.2% occurring once. The material sequenced was PBMCs, taken 5 days after the yellow fever booster vaccination. The receptor set was obtained from a man younger than 40 who received the YFV17D yellow fever vaccine.

The chain carries TRBV5-4 and TRBJ2-7, with TRBD1 matching over 7 bases. CDR3 length equals 15 residues. Germline V gene lookup returns CDR1 SGHNT and CDR2 YYREEE (reference sequence). With V trimmed by 4 bases and J by 0 bases, 7 bases remained unmatched. The CDR3 reads CASSDGQVTSYEQYF. In nucleotides, the CDR3 is TGTGCCAGCAGCGACGGACAGGTGACCTCCTACGAGCAGTACTTC.

The chain employs TRBV18 and TRBJ2-5; 7 nucleotides agree with TRBD1. Trimming took 6 bases from V and 9 from J; bases not matched to a gene: 13. The CDR3 covers 14 residues. The germline V gene has CDR1 KGHSH and CDR2 LQKENI. CDR3 amino acids: CASSLGQSKRAQYF. In DNA form, the CDR3 reads TGTGCCAGCTCCCTGGGACAGAGCAAGAGAGCCCAGTACTTC. The full variable domain, rest sourced from reference TRBV18 and TRBJ2-5, is NAGVMQNPRHLVRRRGQEARLRCSPMKGHSHVYWYRQLPEEGLKFMVYLQKENIIDESGMPKERFSAEFPKEGPSILRIQQVVRGDSAAYFCASSLGQSKRAQYFGPGTRLLVL.

The chain combines TRBV9 with TRBJ1-2; possible D gene TRBD1, 6 bases. The germline gives CDR1 SGDLS, CDR2 YYNGEE. Trimming took off 4 bases at V and 4 bases at J, with 17 bases between the two ends. This CDR3 has 15 amino acids. This chain's CDR3 is CASSKGNQGSYGYTF. The CDR3 nucleotides are TGTGCCAGCAGCAAGGGGAACCAGGGGAGCTATGGCTACACCTTC.

The sample holds many counts of this clonotype. CDR3 amino acids: CASSFDRTTGELFF. The CDR3 nucleotides read TGTGCCAGCAGTTTTGACAGGACCACCGGGGAGCTGTTTTTT. The chain uses TRBV12-3 or TRBV12-4 and TRBJ2-2; possibly TRBD1 for D (6 bases). The V gene lost 3 bases and the J gene lost 4 bases, with 9 bases spanning the gap. The CDR3 length is 14 residues.

The sample holds a few counts of this clonotype. The chain recombines TRBV5-1 with TRBJ1-1; weak D call: TRBD1 (5 bases). Germline V lookup: CDR1 SGHRS, CDR2 YFSETQ. The CDR3 length is 15 residues. The V gene lost 4 bases and the J gene lost 3 bases, with 16 bases spanning the gap. The CDR3 coding sequence is TGCGCCAGCAGCGCCTACCTGGGACCCCACACTGAAGCTTTCTTT. It codes for CASSAYLGPHTEAFF.

This clonotype was picked up a small number of times. V and J are TRBV19 and TRBJ2-2; 8 nucleotides agree with TRBD2. Germline V CDR1 and CDR2: LNHDA, SQIVND (reference sequence). With 7 bases clipped from V and 1 base from J, the junction kept 11 bases outside the gene matches. CDR3 length equals 17 residues. CDR3 protein: CASNLGLAGKNTGELFF. CDR3 DNA sequence: TGTGCCAGTAACCTAGGACTAGCAGGCAAGAACACCGGGGAGCTGTTTTTT.

This clonotype was detected many times. This rearrangement joins TRBV20-1 to TRBJ2-7, with TRBD2 matching 9 bases. The CDR3 consists of 16 residues. CDR1 DFQATT and CDR2 SNEGSKA come from the germline V gene (reference sequence). Unmatched junction bases numbered 10, after V lost 0 bases and J lost 4 bases. CDR3 amino acids: CSAREGSGSHFYEQYF. The CDR3 DNA follows: TGCAGTGCTAGAGAGGGTAGCGGGAGCCACTTTTACGAGCAGTACTTC.

V gene TRBV20-1 combines with J gene TRBJ2-7; possible D gene TRBD2, 6 bases. V was clipped by 6 bases and J by 1 base, with 13 bases between them. CDR3 size: 13 residues. Germline CDR1 and CDR2: DFQATT and SNEGSKA (reference sequence). DNA of the CDR3: TGCAGTGCCCCGGGACTGGAGTCCTACGAGCAGTACTTC. Its translation is CSAPGLESYEQYF.

This clonotype has at least ten counts. The V call is TRBV5-4, the J call TRBJ2-7; 14 bases match TRBD2. The CDR3 runs to 15 residues. V lost 4 bases to trimming and J lost 4 bases; unmatched junction nucleotides: 4. The V gene's germline CDR1 is SGHNT and CDR2 YYREEE (reference sequence). The CDR3 DNA follows: TGTGCCAGCAGCGAGCGGACTAGCGGGAGGTACGAGCAGTACTTC. Translating gives CASSERTSGRYEQYF.

The chain is built from TRBV7-2 and TRBJ2-4; TRBD2 might be the D (7 bases). The CDR3 runs to 16 residues. Germline V CDR1 and CDR2: SGHTA, FQGNSA. With 5 bases removed from V and 6 bases from J, the gap between germline ends came to 20 bases. In DNA form, the CDR3 reads TGTGCCAGCAGCGCAGAGGGAGGGGGGAGAGGAAACATTCAGTACTTC. It specifies CASSAEGGGRGNIQYF. Variable domain in full (rest from reference TRBV7-2 and TRBJ2-4): GAGVSQSPSNKVTEKGKDVELRCDPISGHTALYWYRQSLGQGLEFLIYFQGNSAPDKSGLPSDRFSAERTGGSVSTLTIQRTQQEDSAVYLCASSAEGGGRGNIQYFGAGTRLSVL.

This clonotype was observed a few times. This chain links TRBV7-2 with TRBJ2-1; the match to TRBD1 covers 8 bases. The ends lost 5 bases at V and 5 bases at J; junction bases unmatched: 5. Germline V CDR1 and CDR2: SGHTA, FQGNSA. The CDR3 length is 14 residues. The CDR3, as DNA: TGTGCCAGCAGCACACCGACAGGGGACAATGAGCAGTTCTTC. It translates to CASSTPTGDNEQFF.

V is TRBV5-1 and J is TRBJ2-7, with 7 positions matching TRBD1. The CDR3 totals 17 residues. The V and J ends lost 0 bases and 0 bases, in that order; junction bases with no gene match: 9. The germline V gene encodes CDR1 SGHRS and CDR2 YFSETQ. As DNA, the CDR3 is TGCGCCAGCAGCTTGGTGAGGACAGGCGCCAGCTCCTACGAGCAGTACTTC. This sequence encodes CASSLVRTGASSYEQYF. Supplemented by reference TRBV5-1 and TRBJ2-7, the full variable domain reads KAGVTQTPRYLIKTRGQQVTLSCSPISGHRSVSWYQQTPGQGLQFLFEYFSETQRNKGNFPGRFSGRQFSNSRSEMNVSTLELGDSALYLCASSLVRTGASSYEQYFGPGTRLTVT.

The table lists this clonotype with a few counts. The V call is TRBV20-1, the J call TRBJ2-3, with a possible D match to TRBD2 (6 bases). The ends were cut back, 6 bases at V and 2 bases at J, with 15 bases in the middle. The CDR3 loop spans 14 amino acids. In germline, CDR1 is DFQATT, CDR2 SNEGSKA (reference sequence). CDR3 nucleotide sequence: TGCAGTGCCGAGATAGCGGATCTCACAGATACGCAGTATTTT. Its translation is CSAEIADLTDTQYF.

Remarks on this clonotype: A read error may explain this, as a much larger clone is one base away. The chain couples TRBV20-1 to TRBJ2-1; 8 bases are shared with TRBD2. This CDR3 is 13 amino acids long. The germline gives CDR1 DFQATT, CDR2 SNEGSKA (reference sequence). The CDR3 loop is CSAVSGTRNEKFF. The CDR3, as DNA: TGCAGTGCCGTTAGCGGGACCCGCAATGAGAAGTTCTTC.

This clonotype was detected only a few times. The chain is built from TRBV7-2 and TRBJ2-5; TRBD2 matches at 8 bases. Germline V gene sequence: CDR1 SGHTA, CDR2 FQGNSA. This CDR3 contains 15 residues. The ends lost 2 bases at V and 5 bases at J; junction bases unmatched: 7. The CDR3 here is CASSLRAGRVETQYF. The CDR3 DNA reads as TGTGCCAGCAGCTTAAGGGCCGGGAGGGTGGAGACCCAGTACTTC.

This clonotype has a handful of counts. This rearrangement joins TRBV12-3 or TRBV12-4 to TRBJ2-3; 8 positions match TRBD2. J was trimmed by 4 bases and V by 3 bases; bases with no gene match: 3. The CDR3 has 14 residues. The chain's CDR3 is CASSFREGPDTQYF. The CDR3 DNA sequence: TGTGCCAGCAGTTTCCGGGAGGGCCCAGATACGCAGTATTTT.

This clonotype turned up a few times. The chain carries TRBV18 and TRBJ1-5; TRBD1 might be the D (5 bases). V was shortened by 3 bases and J by 6 bases, with 15 bases between the two germline ends. The germline CDR1 and CDR2 sequences are KGHSH and LQKENI. The CDR3 consists of 15 residues. The CDR3 DNA is TGTGCCAGCTCACCGGAGCAGGGTTCGTTTCAGCCCCAGCATTTT. Translation: CASSPEQGSFQPQHF. Variable domain in full (rest from reference TRBV18 and TRBJ1-5): NAGVMQNPRHLVRRRGQEARLRCSPMKGHSHVYWYRQLPEEGLKFMVYLQKENIIDESGMPKERFSAEFPKEGPSILRIQQVVRGDSAAYFCASSPEQGSFQPQHFGDGTRLSIL.

This clonotype was seen a few times. This chain connects TRBV12-3 or TRBV12-4 to TRBJ1-5; TRBD1 agrees at 9 bases. This CDR3 spans 13 amino acids. After removal of 6 bases from V and 5 bases from J, the junction contained 2 bases not matched to a gene. The CDR3 DNA follows: TGTGCCAGCAGACAGGGGGCGGATCAGCCCCAGCATTTT. Its protein product is CASRQGADQPQHF.

The chain employs TRBV20-1 and TRBJ1-2, with 9 bases that match TRBD1. The junction had 16 bases not matched to a gene; V was cut back by 3 bases and J by 8 bases. The CDR3 is made up of 16 amino acids. CDR1 and CDR2 (germline): DFQATT, SNEGSKA (reference sequence). CDR3 sequence reads: CSASPPAGTGLVGYTF. The CDR3 DNA reads as TGCAGTGCTAGCCCCCCCGCCGGGACAGGGCTCGTAGGCTACACCTTC.

The sample holds many counts of this clonotype. This chain connects TRBV7-2 to TRBJ2-1; 9 bases are a match to TRBD1. The CDR3 totals 14 residues. The V segment lost 3 bases and the J segment 9 bases; nucleotides outside the gene matches: 6. Germline V gene data show CDR1 as SGHTA and CDR2 as FQGNSA. The CDR3 here is CASSLGQGKGEQFF. The CDR3, as DNA: TGTGCCAGCAGCTTGGGACAGGGTAAGGGTGAGCAGTTCTTC.

The chain couples TRBV29-1 to TRBJ2-3, with a possible D match to TRBD2 (5 bases). The germline V gene has CDR1 SQVTM and CDR2 ANQGSEA. The CDR3 extends over 14 amino acids. The V end lost 1 base, the J end lost 5 bases, and 13 bases lay between the germline ends. This CDR3 reads CSVEGAGMGDTQYF. The CDR3 nucleotides are TGCAGCGTTGAAGGAGCCGGGATGGGAGATACGCAGTATTTT.

The chain is built from TRBV20-1 and TRBJ2-1; 11 bases match TRBD2. V shed 2 bases and J 1 base; nucleotides not matched to a gene: 1. Per the germline V gene, CDR1 is DFQATT and CDR2 is SNEGSKA (reference sequence). This CDR3 spans 15 amino acids. DNA for the CDR3: TGCAGTGCTAGACGGACTAGCGGGTCCTACAATGAGCAGTTCTTC. Its protein is CSARRTSGSYNEQFF.

V is TRBV20-1 and J is TRBJ2-3; D might be TRBD2 (6 bases). CDR1 is DFQATT and CDR2 is SNEGSKA in the germline V gene (reference sequence). V was shortened by 1 base and J by 2 bases, with 16 bases between the two germline ends. The CDR3 covers 16 residues. The CDR3 DNA reads as TGCAGTGCTAGAGCGATTCCTGGGACTCACACAGATACGCAGTATTTT. This gives the protein CSARAIPGTHTDTQYF.

This clonotype appeared many times. The gene calls are TRBV10-3 and TRBJ2-7; D may be TRBD2 (6 bases). Germline V CDR1 and CDR2: ENHRY, SYGVKD. Trimming removed 10 bases from V and 5 bases from J, with 18 bases in between. The CDR3 consists of 13 residues. The CDR3 loop is CASREAGSNEQYF. Here the CDR3 DNA reads TGTGCCAGCAGGGAGGCAGGGTCCAACGAGCAGTACTTC.